This TCR beta chain was identified during a study of beta chain features in type 1 diabetes. The overall study: Patients did not differ from healthy donors in age, gender or cell yield. Study outcomes and limitations: Within patients, naive, central memory and Treg TCRB repertoires seemed more similar than within healthy donors.

Sorting with CD45RO/CCR7/CD25/CD127/CD95/CD27 yielded naive, central memory, regulatory and stem-like memory CD4+ cells. Investigators reverse transcribed all isolated RNA, so they sequenced expressed TCRB transcripts. Produced via immunoSEQ multiplex PCR; TCRdb's table is partial and in-frame only. The repertoire holds under 200,000 clones, with approximately 8.4% as singletons. V dropped 5 bases and J dropped 2; count of bases not matched to a gene: 13. The germline gives CDR1 LGHNA, CDR2 YSLEER. This CDR3 has 17 amino acids. This clone was counted many times. The antigen is unknown. The chain couples TRBV4-3 to TRBJ2-7; the match to TRBD1 covers 9 bases. The sequencing sample was made of central memory CD4+ T cells from blood. This TCR was recovered from a woman aged 18 to 35 in good health. CDR3 amino acids: CASSYLIGTGSTYEQYF. CDR3 sequence (DNA): TGCGCCAGCAGCTACCTCATCGGGACAGGGTCAACCTACGAGCAGTACTTC.